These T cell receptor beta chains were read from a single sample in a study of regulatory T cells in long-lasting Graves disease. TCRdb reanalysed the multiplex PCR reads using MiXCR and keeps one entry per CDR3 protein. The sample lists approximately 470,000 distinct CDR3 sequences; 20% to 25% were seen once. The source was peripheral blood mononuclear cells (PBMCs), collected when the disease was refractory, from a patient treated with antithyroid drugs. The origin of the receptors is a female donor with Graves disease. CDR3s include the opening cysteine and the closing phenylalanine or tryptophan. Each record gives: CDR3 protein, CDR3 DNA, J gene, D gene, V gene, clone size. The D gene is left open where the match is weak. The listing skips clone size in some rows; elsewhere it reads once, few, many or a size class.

CATSDAGTTGGGYEQYF,TGTGCCACCAGTGATGCCGGGACAACCGGTGGAGGCTACGAGCAGTACTTC,TRBJ2-7,.,TRBV24-1,.
CSARALSREGSYEQYF,TGCAGTGCTAGAGCGCTCTCTAGGGAGGGATCCTACGAGCAGTACTTC,TRBJ2-7,TRBD2,TRBV20-1,.
CASSPHFAAETQYF,TGCGCCAGCAGCCCCCATTTCGCCGCGGAGACCCAGTACTTC,TRBJ2-5,.,TRBV4-1,.
CASSLGQGSSGANVLTF,TGTGCCAGCAGCTTAGGACAGGGGAGCTCTGGGGCCAACGTCCTGACTTTC,TRBJ2-6,TRBD1,TRBV11-2,many
CASGPGQGEETQYF,TGTGCCAGCGGTCCGGGACAGGGAGAAGAGACCCAGTACTTC,TRBJ2-5,TRBD1,TRBV9,.
CATRRDGTGELFF,TGTGCCACCCGCAGGGACGGTACCGGGGAGCTGTTTTTT,TRBJ2-2,.,TRBV3-1,.
CASSVAAGGSSGANVLTF,TGTGCCAGCAGCGTAGCGGCAGGTGGAAGCTCTGGGGCCAACGTCCTGACTTTC,TRBJ2-6,.,TRBV9,.
CASSQEGPYEKLFF,TGCGCCAGCAGCCAAGAAGGACCTTATGAAAAACTGTTTTTT,TRBJ1-4,.,TRBV4-1,.
CATSDLNQPQHF,TGTGCCACCAGTGATTTAAATCAGCCCCAGCATTTT,TRBJ1-5,.,TRBV24-1,few
CASSRDRAWTGELFF,TGTGCCAGCAGCCGAGACAGGGCTTGGACCGGGGAGCTGTTTTTT,TRBJ2-2,TRBD1,TRBV7-2,many
CASSSLWTYGYTF,TGTGCCAGCAGTTCATTGTGGACCTATGGCTACACCTTC,TRBJ1-2,.,TRBV28,many
CASSPGTGGNSPLHF,TGTGCCAGCAGCCCCGGGACAGGGGGTAATTCACCCCTCCACTTT,TRBJ1-6,TRBD1,TRBV28,many
CASSPTGAYEQYF,TGTGCCAGCAGCCCCACGGGCGCCTACGAGCAGTACTTC,TRBJ2-7,.,TRBV11-2,many
CSVGDGSNQPQHF,TGCAGCGTCGGGGACGGTAGCAATCAGCCCCAGCATTTT,TRBJ1-5,.,TRBV29-1,many
CASSLTVGAYSGANVLTF,TGTGCCAGCAGCTTAACTGTGGGGGCCTACTCTGGGGCCAACGTCCTGACTTTC,TRBJ2-6,.,TRBV11-2,many
CASSLSSQGLWEQYF,TGTGCCAGCAGCTTGTCATCCCAGGGTTTATGGGAGCAGTACTTC,TRBJ2-7,.,TRBV5-5,.
CASREGGTYYEQYF,TGTGCCAGCCGTGAGGGCGGGACGTACTACGAGCAGTACTTC,TRBJ2-7,.,TRBV27,many
CASSPGATGIGYTF,TGTGCCAGCTCACCAGGGGCTACAGGGATTGGCTACACCTTC,TRBJ1-2,.,TRBV18,.